This entry concerns a single TCR beta chain. TCRdb's table, derived via immunoSEQ multiplex PCR, lists solely in-frame clones and lacks some. This table holds roughly 10,000 clones, approximately 77% found once. The V end lost 0 bases, the J end lost 3 bases, and 15 bases lay between the germline ends. CDR3 length: 16 residues. Germline CDR1 reads GTSNPN; CDR2 reads SVGIG (reference sequence). The data were taken from a study of T cell clonotyping in hematopoietic cell transplantation. The material sequenced was PBMCs, taken 30 days after allogeneic stem cell transplant. This TCR came from a female patient between 40 and 50 years old who had an allogeneic stem cell transplant from a related donor, so T cells may come from the graft donor. Some clones in this sample may be carry-over from other donors' samples. V gene TRBV30 combines with J gene TRBJ1-3; D possibly corresponds to TRBD1 (6 bases). The CDR3 region is CAWSVHTGRFGNTIYF. CDR3 DNA: TGTGCCTGGAGTGTCCACACAGGGAGATTTGGAAACACCATATATTTT.